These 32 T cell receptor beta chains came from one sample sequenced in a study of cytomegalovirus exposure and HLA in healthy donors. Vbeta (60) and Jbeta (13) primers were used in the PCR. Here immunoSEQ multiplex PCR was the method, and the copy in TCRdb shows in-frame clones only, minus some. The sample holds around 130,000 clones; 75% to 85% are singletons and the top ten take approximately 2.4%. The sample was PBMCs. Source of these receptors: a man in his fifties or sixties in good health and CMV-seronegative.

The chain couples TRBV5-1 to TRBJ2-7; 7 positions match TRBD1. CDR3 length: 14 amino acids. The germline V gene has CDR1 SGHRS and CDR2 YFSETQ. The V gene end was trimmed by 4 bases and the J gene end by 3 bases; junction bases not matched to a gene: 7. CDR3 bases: TGCGCCAGCAGCCCCCCGACAGGGATCTACGAGCAGTACTTC. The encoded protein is CASSPPTGIYEQYF.

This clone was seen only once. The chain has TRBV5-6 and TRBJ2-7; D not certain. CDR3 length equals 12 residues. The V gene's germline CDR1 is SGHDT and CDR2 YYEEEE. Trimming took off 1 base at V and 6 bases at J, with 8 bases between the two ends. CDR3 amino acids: CASSLMGREQYF. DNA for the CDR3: TGTGCCAGCAGCTTGATGGGCCGCGAGCAGTACTTC.

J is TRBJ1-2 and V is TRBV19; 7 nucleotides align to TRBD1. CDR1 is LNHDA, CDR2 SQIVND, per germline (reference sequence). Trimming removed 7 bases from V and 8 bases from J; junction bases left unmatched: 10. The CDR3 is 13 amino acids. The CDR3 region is CASTPRDSPGYTF. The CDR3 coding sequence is TGTGCCAGTACCCCCCGGGACAGTCCCGGCTACACCTTC.

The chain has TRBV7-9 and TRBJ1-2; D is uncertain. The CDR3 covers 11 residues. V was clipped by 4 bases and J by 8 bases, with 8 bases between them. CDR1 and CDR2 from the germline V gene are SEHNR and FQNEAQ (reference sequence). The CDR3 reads CASSSVTGYTF. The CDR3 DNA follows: TGTGCCAGCAGCTCGGTCACCGGCTACACCTTC.

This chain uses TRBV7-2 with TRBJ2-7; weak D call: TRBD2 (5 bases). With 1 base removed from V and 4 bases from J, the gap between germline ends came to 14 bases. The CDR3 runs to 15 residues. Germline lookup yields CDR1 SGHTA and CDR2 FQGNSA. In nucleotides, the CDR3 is TGTGCCAGCAGCTTAGTTTTTACCACGGGATACGAGCAGTACTTC. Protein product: CASSLVFTTGYEQYF.

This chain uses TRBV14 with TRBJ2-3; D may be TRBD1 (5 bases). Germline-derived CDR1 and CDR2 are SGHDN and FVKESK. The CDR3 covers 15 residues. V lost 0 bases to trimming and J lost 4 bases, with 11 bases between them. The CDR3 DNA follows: TGTGCCAGCAGCCAAGAAAACGCAGGGCCAGATACGCAGTATTTT. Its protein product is CASSQENAGPDTQYF.

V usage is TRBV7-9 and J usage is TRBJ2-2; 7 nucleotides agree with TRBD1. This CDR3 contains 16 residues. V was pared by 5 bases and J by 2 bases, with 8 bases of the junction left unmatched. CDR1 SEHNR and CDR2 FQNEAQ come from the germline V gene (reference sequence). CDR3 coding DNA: TGTGCCAGCAGCGCAGCCGGGACAGAAAACACCGGGGAGCTGTTTTTT. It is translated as CASSAAGTENTGELFF. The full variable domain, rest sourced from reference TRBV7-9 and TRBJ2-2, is DTGVSQNPRHKITKRGQNVTFRCDPISEHNRLYWYRQTLGQGPEFLTYFQNEAQLEKSRLLSDRFSAERPKGSFSTLEIQRTEQGDSAMYLCASSAAGTENTGELFFGEGSRLTVL.

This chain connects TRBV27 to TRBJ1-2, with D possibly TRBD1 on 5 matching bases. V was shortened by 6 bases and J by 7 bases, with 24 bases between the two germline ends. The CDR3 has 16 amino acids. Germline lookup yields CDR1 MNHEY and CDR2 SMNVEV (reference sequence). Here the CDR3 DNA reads TGTGCCAGCAGACAATTCCCAGGGCAGGGTATTTCTGGCTACACCTTC. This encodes CASRQFPGQGISGYTF.

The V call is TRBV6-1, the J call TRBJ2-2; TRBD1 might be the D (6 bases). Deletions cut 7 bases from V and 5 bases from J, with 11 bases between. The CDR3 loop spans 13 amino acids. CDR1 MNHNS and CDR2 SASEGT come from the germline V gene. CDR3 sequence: CASKDSLTGELFF. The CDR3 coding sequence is TGTGCCAGCAAGGACAGTCTTACCGGGGAGCTGTTTTTT.

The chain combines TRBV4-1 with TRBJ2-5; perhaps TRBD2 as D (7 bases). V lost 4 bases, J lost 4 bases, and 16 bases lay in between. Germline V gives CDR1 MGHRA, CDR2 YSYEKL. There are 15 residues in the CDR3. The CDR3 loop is CASSRLQGGPETQYF. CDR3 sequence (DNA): TGCGCCAGCAGCCGGCTACAGGGAGGGCCAGAGACCCAGTACTTC.

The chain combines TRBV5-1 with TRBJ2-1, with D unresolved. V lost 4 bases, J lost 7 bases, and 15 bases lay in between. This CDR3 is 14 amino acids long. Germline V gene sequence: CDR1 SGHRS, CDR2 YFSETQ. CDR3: CASSTGLAANEQFF. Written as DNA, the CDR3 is TGCGCCAGCAGCACCGGTTTGGCAGCGAATGAGCAGTTCTTC.

The CDR3 is CASKFSGKLFF. The CDR3 region has the DNA TGTGCCAGCAAGTTCTCGGGGAAACTGTTTTTT. The rearrangement uses TRBV2 and TRBJ1-4; no definite D call. This CDR3 has 11 amino acids. Germline loops: CDR1 SNHLY, CDR2 FYNNEI. V gave up 7 bases and J gave up 11 bases, with 11 bases separating them.

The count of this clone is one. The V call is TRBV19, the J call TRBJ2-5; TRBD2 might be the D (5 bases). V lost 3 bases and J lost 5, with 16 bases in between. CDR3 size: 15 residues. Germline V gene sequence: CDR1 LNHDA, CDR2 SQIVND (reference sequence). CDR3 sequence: CASSIVGGLLETQYF. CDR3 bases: TGTGCCAGTAGTATTGTCGGCGGACTCCTGGAGACCCAGTACTTC.

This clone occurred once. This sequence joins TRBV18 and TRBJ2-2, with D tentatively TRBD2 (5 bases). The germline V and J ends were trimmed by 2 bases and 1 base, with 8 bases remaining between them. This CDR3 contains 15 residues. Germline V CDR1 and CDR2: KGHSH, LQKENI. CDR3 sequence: CASSPSGMNTGELFF. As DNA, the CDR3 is TGTGCCAGCTCACCATCGGGAATGAACACCGGGGAGCTGTTTTTT.

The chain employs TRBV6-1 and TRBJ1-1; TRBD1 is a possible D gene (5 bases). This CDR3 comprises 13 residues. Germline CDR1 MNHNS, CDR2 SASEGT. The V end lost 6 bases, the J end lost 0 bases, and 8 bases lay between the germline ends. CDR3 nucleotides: TGTGCCAGCAGCACAGGAATGAACACTGAAGCTTTCTTT. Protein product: CASSTGMNTEAFF.

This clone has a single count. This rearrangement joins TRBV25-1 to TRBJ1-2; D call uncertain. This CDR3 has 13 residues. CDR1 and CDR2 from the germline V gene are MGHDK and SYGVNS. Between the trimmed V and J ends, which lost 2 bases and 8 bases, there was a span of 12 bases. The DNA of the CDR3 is TGTGCCAGCAGTGAACCGCGCGCCAGGGGCTACACCTTC. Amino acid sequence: CASSEPRARGYTF.

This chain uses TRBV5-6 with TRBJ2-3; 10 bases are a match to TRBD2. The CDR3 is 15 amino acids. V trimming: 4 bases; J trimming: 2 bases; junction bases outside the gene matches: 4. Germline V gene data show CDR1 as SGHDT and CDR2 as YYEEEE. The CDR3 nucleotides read TGTGCCAGCAGCCAGCGGGGGGGCCCCACAGATACGCAGTATTTT. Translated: CASSQRGGPTDTQYF.

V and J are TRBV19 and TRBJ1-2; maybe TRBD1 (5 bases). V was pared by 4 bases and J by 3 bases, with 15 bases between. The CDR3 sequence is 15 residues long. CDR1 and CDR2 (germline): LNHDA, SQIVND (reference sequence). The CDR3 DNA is TGTGCCAGTAGTACCTCGCGGGAGGGGTACTATGGCTACACCTTC. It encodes CASSTSREGYYGYTF. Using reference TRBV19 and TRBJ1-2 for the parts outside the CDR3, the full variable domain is DGGITQSPKYLFRKEGQNVTLSCEQNLNHDAMYWYRQDPGQGLRLIYYSQIVNDFQKGDIAEGYSVSREKKESFPLTVTSAQKNPTAFYLCASSTSREGYYGYTFGSGTRLTVV.

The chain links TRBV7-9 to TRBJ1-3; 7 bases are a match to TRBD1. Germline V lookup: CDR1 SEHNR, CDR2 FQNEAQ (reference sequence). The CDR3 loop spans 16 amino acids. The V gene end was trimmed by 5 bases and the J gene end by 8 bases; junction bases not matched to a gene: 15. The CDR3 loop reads CASSPIKGTELDTIYF. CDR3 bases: TGTGCCAGCAGCCCAATCAAGGGGACAGAGCTGGACACCATATATTTT.

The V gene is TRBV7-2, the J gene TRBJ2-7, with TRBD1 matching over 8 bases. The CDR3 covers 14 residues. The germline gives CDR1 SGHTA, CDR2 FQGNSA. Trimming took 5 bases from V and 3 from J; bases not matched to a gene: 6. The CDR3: CASSMGQEYYEQYF. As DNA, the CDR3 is TGTGCCAGCAGCATGGGACAGGAGTACTACGAGCAGTACTTC.

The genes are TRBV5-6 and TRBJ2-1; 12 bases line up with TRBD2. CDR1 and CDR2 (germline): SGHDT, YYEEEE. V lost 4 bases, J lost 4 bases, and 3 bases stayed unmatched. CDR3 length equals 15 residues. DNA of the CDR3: TGTGCCAGCAGCCGAGGACTAGCGGGGTACAATGAGCAGTTCTTC. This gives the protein CASSRGLAGYNEQFF.

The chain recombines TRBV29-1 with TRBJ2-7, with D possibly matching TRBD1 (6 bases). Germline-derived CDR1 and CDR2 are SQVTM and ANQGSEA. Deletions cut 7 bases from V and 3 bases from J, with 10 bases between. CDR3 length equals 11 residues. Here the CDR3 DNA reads TGCAGCGCACAGACAGGCTACGAGCAGTACTTC. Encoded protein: CSAQTGYEQYF.

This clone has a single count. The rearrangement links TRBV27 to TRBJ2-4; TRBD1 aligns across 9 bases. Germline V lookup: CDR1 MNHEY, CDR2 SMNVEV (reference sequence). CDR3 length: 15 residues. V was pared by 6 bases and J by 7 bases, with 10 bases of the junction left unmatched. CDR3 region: CASSVLGTGKNIQYF. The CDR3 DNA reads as TGTGCCAGCAGCGTCTTGGGGACAGGGAAGAACATTCAGTACTTC.

The CDR3 region has the DNA TGTGCCAGCAGCCAAGAAGGGTCAGGGGCCTATGGCTACACCTTC. It encodes CASSQEGSGAYGYTF. The chain uses TRBV4-2 and TRBJ1-2; TRBD1 might be the D (6 bases). Germline CDR1 reads LGHNA; CDR2 reads YNFKEQ. With 0 bases removed from V and 4 bases from J, the gap between germline ends came to 12 bases. The CDR3 is made up of 15 amino acids.

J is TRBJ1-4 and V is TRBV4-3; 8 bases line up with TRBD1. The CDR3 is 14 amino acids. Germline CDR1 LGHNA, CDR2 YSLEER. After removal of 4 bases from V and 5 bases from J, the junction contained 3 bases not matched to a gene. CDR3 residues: CASSPRTGNEKLFF. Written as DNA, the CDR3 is TGCGCCAGCAGCCCCAGGACAGGGAATGAAAAACTGTTTTTT.

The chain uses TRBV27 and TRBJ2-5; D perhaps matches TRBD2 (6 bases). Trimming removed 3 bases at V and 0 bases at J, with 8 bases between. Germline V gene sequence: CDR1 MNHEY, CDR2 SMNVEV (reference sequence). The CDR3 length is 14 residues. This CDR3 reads CASSFRGYQETQYF. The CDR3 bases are TGTGCCAGCAGTTTTCGGGGGTACCAAGAGACCCAGTACTTC.

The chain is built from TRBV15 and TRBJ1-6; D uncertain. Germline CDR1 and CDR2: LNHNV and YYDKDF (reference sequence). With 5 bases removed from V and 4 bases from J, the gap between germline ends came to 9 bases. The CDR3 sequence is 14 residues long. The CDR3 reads CATSAHSYNSPLHF. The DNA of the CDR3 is TGTGCCACCAGCGCCCACAGTTATAATTCACCCCTCCACTTT.

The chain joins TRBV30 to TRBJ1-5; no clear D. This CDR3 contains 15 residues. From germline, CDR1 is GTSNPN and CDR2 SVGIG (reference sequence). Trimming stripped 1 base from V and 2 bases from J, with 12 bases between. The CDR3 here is CAWSAEEYGNQPQHF. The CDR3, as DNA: TGTGCCTGGAGTGCCGAGGAATACGGCAATCAGCCCCAGCATTTT.

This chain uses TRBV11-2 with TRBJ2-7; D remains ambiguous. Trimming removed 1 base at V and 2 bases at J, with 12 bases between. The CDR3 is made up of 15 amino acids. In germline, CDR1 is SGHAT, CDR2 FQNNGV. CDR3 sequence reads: CASSLGPDSAYEQYF. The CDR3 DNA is TGTGCCAGCAGCTTAGGCCCCGACTCCGCCTACGAGCAGTACTTC.

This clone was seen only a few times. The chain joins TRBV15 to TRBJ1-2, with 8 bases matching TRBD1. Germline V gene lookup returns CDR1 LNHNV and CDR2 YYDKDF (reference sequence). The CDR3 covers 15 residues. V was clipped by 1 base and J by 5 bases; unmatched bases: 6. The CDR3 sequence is CATSRAGQGAYGYTF. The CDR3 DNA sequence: TGTGCCACCAGCAGAGCCGGACAGGGAGCTTATGGCTACACCTTC.

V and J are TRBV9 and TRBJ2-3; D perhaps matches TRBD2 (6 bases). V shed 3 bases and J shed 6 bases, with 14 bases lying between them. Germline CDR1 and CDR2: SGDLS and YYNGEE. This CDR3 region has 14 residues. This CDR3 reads CASSASGGGDTQYF. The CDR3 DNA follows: TGTGCCAGCAGCGCTTCCGGTGGGGGGGATACGCAGTATTTT.

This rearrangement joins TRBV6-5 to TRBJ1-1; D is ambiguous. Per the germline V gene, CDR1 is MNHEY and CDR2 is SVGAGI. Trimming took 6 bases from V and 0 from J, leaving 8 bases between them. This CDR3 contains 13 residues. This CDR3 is CASSPGMNTEAFF. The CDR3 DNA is TGTGCCAGCAGCCCCGGGATGAACACTGAAGCTTTCTTT.